This T cell receptor beta chain was obtained from a study of blood T cell repertoires in COVID-19. Study-wide context: Collection of acute and convalescent COVID-19 samples took place in the United States, Italy and Spain. T cells, B-cell-depleted T cells, or PBMCs provided the cDNA or gDNA that served as material.

During active infection, Seattle patients enrolled and were then monitored through disease. Germline V gives CDR1 SGHVS, CDR2 FQNEAQ. The ends were cut back, 1 base at V and 9 bases at J, with 13 bases in the middle. This CDR3 region has 13 residues. Authors' methods: For nucleated cells, counts were estimated from reference gene primer amplification. Some clones are missing from TCRdb's copy, which holds only in-frame ones; the method was immunoSEQ multiplex PCR. Clone size and V and J calls were adopted from that table, with D and trimming inferred from the DNA. In the table there are approximately 300,000 clones, about 88% of which are singletons.

The rearrangement uses TRBV7-8 and TRBJ2-7; D might be TRBD1 (5 bases). The sample taken for sequencing was peripheral blood. The receptor's source is a woman in her thirties with COVID-19, enrolled during active disease. The CDR3 bases are TGTGCCAGCAGCTTAGTAGGGGCGAAGGGGCAGTACTTC. This sequence encodes CASSLVGAKGQYF.